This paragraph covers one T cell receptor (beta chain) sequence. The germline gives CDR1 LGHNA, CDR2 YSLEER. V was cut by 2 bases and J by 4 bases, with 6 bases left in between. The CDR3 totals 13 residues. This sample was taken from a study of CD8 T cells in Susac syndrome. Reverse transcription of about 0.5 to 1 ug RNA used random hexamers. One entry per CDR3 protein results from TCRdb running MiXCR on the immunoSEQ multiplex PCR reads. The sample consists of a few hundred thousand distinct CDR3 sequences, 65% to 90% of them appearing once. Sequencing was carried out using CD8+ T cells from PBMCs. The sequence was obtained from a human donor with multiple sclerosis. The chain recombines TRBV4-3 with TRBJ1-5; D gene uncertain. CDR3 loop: CASSQTRNQPQHF. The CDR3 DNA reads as TGCGCCAGCAGCCAAACCAGAAATCAGCCCCAGCATTTT.